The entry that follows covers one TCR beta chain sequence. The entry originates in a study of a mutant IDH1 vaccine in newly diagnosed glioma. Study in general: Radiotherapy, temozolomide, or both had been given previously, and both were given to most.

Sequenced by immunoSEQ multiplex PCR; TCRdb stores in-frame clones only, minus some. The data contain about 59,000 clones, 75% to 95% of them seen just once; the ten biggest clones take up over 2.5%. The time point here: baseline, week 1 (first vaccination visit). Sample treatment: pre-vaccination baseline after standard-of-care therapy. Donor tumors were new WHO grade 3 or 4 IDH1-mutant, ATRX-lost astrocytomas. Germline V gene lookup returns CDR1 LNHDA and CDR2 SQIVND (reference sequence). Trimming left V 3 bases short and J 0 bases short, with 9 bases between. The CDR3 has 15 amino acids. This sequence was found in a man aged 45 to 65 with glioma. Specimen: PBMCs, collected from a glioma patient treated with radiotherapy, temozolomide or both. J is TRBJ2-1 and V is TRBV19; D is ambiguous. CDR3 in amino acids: CASSIGGGSYNEQFF. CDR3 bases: TGTGCCAGTAGTATTGGCGGTGGCTCCTACAATGAGCAGTTCTTC.